This entry is about one T cell receptor beta chain. The antigen remains undetermined. This entry belongs to a study of T cell responses to AZD1222 COVID-19 vaccine. Study conclusions and caveats: Recipients of two AZD1222 doses showed rising Spike-specific TCR breadth and depth. The donor cohort was predominantly white British with a female majority, and clonal diversity may have been underestimated. Baseline seropositivity characterized only a handful of AZD1222 recipients.

Assay used: immunoSEQ multiplex PCR; TCRdb lists only in-frame clones, some missing. There are roughly 140,000 clones in the sample; roughly 90% occur only once, and roughly 3.3% lies in the top ten. The germline V gene encodes CDR1 MNHEY and CDR2 SMNVEV (reference sequence). Trimming stripped 8 bases from V and 5 bases from J, with 18 bases between. This CDR3 is built from 15 residues. This chain links TRBV27 with TRBJ1-4; D remains ambiguous. Sequenced here: peripheral blood, sampled 28 days after the second AZD1222 dose. The receptor's source is an adult who received the AZD1222 COVID-19 vaccine. Here the CDR3 DNA reads TGTGCCAGCGGTGGAACCGGACGGCCCAATGAAAAACTGTTTTTT. Protein: CASGGTGRPNEKLFF.